This T cell receptor beta chain was found in a study of neurological immune-mediated disorders. The method for making cDNA was 5'RACE, and it used 10-nucleotide random UMIs. One entry per CDR3 protein, called by TCRdb with MiXCR from the 5' RACE reads. The sample lists 30,000 to 35,000 distinct CDR3 sequences, approximately 4% occurring once. At least ten counts were recorded for this clonotype. The antigen is undetermined. General study findings and limits: No expanded-clone CDR3 amino acid sequence recurred across subjects, suggesting private TCR-beta repertoires. The highest TCR clonal expansion occurred in HTLV-1-associated myelopathy; multiple sclerosis fell below healthy controls.

V gave up 3 bases and J gave up 7 bases, with 12 bases separating them. The CDR3 covers 13 residues. V and J are TRBV12-3 or TRBV12-4 and TRBJ1-1, with D perhaps TRBD1 (6 bases). This TCR derives from a woman aged 40 to 50 in good health. The sample comprised CD4+ T cells from blood. CDR3 coding DNA: TGTGCCAGCAGTTTCCTAGGGGGAGGTGAAGCTTTCTTT. Translating it yields CASSFLGGGEAFF.